The 24 T cell receptor beta chains given below trace back to one sample, sequenced in a study of regulatory T cells in long-lasting Graves disease. Documented time point: newly diagnosed GD, antithyroid drugs for less than 3 months. PBMCs provided the RNA from which the TCR library was made. Construction of TCR beta libraries relied on iRepertoire HTBI primers and on Arm-PCR targeting CDR3 regions. TCRdb fed the multiplex PCR reads into MiXCR, producing one record per CDR3 protein. The sample has approximately 390,000 distinct CDR3 sequences, around 16% seen once. In addition, the sample was reused for a study of T cells in Graves' hyperthyroidism and ophthalmopathy.

This specimen consisted of peripheral blood mononuclear cells (PBMCs), obtained at new diagnosis, from a patient treated with antithyroid drugs. These receptors came from a woman aged 18-29 years with Graves disease.

This clonotype was observed many times. V and J are TRBV5-1 and TRBJ2-7; perhaps TRBD2 as D (7 bases). Trimming removed 1 base from V and 4 bases from J, with 12 bases in between. Germline CDR1 SGHRS, CDR2 YFSETQ. This CDR3 is built from 14 residues. CDR3 protein: CASSLTGGGYEQYF. The CDR3 nucleotides read TGCGCCAGCAGCTTGACGGGGGGCGGATACGAGCAGTACTTC.

This clonotype was seen ten or more times. This rearrangement joins TRBV3-1 to TRBJ1-2; TRBD1 is a possible D gene (6 bases). V gave up 1 base and J gave up 8 bases, with 11 bases separating them. This CDR3 is built from 13 residues. Looked up from germline, CDR1 is LGHDT and CDR2 is YNNKEL (reference sequence). DNA of the CDR3: TGTGCCAGCAGCCAAGCAGGGGCTCGGGGCTACACCTTC. Its translation is CASSQAGARGYTF.

This clonotype has a count of ten or more. This chain uses TRBV7-8 with TRBJ1-4; maybe TRBD1 (6 bases). The V and J ends lost 5 bases and 0 bases respectively, with 13 bases between them. The CDR3 covers 16 residues. Germline CDR1 and CDR2: SGHVS and FQNEAQ. The CDR3 here is CASSPRTVSTNEKLFF. CDR3 nucleotides: TGTGCCAGCAGCCCCCGGACAGTTTCAACTAATGAAAAACTGTTTTTT.

As concerns this clonotype: It differs at one base from a far larger clone, so likely a read error. The J gene is TRBJ2-1, the V gene TRBV10-3; 9 bases are shared with TRBD2. Per germline, CDR1 ENHRY and CDR2 SYGVKD. This CDR3 comprises 16 residues. CDR3 residues: CASSLAGDSSYSEQFF. The CDR3 DNA sequence: TGTGCCAGCAGTTTAGCGGGGGACAGCTCCTACAGTGAGCAGTTCTTC.

This clonotype was seen repeatedly, ten times or more. The V and J genes are TRBV7-8 and TRBJ2-5; TRBD1 aligns across 9 bases. The germline gives CDR1 SGHVS, CDR2 FQNEAQ. Trimming removed 5 bases from V and 6 bases from J; junction bases left unmatched: 10. This CDR3 region has 15 residues. The chain's CDR3 is CASSAAPGTGKTQYF. The CDR3 nucleotides read TGTGCCAGCAGCGCCGCTCCGGGGACAGGGAAGACCCAGTACTTC. Based on the CDR3 plus reference TRBV7-8 and TRBJ2-5, the full variable domain is GAGVSQSPRYKVAKRGQDVALRCDPISGHVSLFWYQQALGQGPEFLTYFQNEAQLDKSGLPSDRFFAERPEGSVSTLKIQRTQQEDSAVYLCASSAAPGTGKTQYFGPGTRLLVL.

The chain joins TRBV6-2 or TRBV6-3 to TRBJ2-5; D is possibly TRBD1 or TRBD2 (7 bases each). Per germline, CDR1 MNHEY and CDR2 SVGEGT. The CDR3 is made up of 14 amino acids. Between the trimmed V and J ends, which lost 6 bases and 5 bases, there was a span of 16 bases. The CDR3 DNA reads TGTGCCAGCAGCATCAACAGGGGAGGGGAGACCCAGTACTTC. This translates into CASSINRGGETQYF.

The chain is built from TRBV9 and TRBJ1-4; D is uncertain. The V gene lost 1 base and the J gene lost 5 bases, with 6 bases spanning the gap. This CDR3 spans 13 amino acids. Germline assignment: CDR1 SGDLS and CDR2 YYNGEE. In nucleotides, the CDR3 is TGTGCCAGCAGCGTAACGGGCAATGAAAAACTGTTTTTT. This codes for CASSVTGNEKLFF.

This clonotype has a count of ten or more. This chain connects TRBV12-3 or TRBV12-4 to TRBJ1-5; maybe TRBD1 (5 bases). The CDR3 consists of 12 residues. Trimming took 6 bases from V and 6 from J, leaving 9 bases between them. The CDR3 reads CASRSTVQPQHF. CDR3 coding DNA: TGTGCCAGCAGGTCGACAGTTCAGCCCCAGCATTTT.

This clonotype was observed many times. The J gene is TRBJ2-7, the V gene TRBV6-2 or TRBV6-3, with 10 nucleotides matching TRBD1. Unmatched junction bases numbered 10, after V lost 8 bases and J lost 0 bases. The germline CDR1 and CDR2 sequences are MNHEY and SVGEGT. This CDR3 comprises 16 residues. CDR3 in amino acids: CASGSRDRGSSYEQYF. CDR3 DNA: TGTGCCAGCGGGTCCCGGGACAGGGGTAGCTCCTACGAGCAGTACTTC.

This clonotype was detected ten times or more. The chain joins TRBV11-2 to TRBJ1-6; TRBD1 is a possible D gene (6 bases). Looked up from germline, CDR1 is SGHAT and CDR2 is FQNNGV. The length of the CDR3 is 13 residues. Trimming shortened V by 3 bases and J by 10 bases, and 10 bases separated the two germline ends. CDR3 DNA: TGTGCCAGCAGCTTCGGTGGGGGCTCACCCCTCCACTTT. Encoded protein: CASSFGGGSPLHF.

At least ten counts were recorded for this clonotype. This chain uses TRBV18 with TRBJ2-3, with D possibly matching TRBD1 (6 bases). CDR1 is KGHSH and CDR2 is LQKENI in the germline V gene. V lost 3 bases to trimming and J lost 2 bases, with 18 bases between them. This CDR3 is built from 17 residues. The CDR3 sequence is CASSPSRDTAYTDTQYF. CDR3 DNA sequence: TGTGCCAGCTCACCGAGCCGGGACACCGCGTACACAGATACGCAGTATTTT.

This clonotype came up a few times. One end of the junction is discordant with germline, which a read error may explain. V gene TRBV5-1 combines with J gene TRBJ2-2; TRBD1 matches at 8 bases. This CDR3 has 21 amino acids. Germline V gene sequence: CDR1 SGHRS, CDR2 YFSETQ. CDR3 protein: CASSLGNPDRVWDTNTGELFF. The CDR3 region has the DNA TGTGCCAGCAGCTTGGGGAACCCGGACAGGGTCTGGGATACGAACACCGGGGAGCTGTTTTTT.

This clonotype was seen ten or more times. The chain recombines TRBV20-1 with TRBJ2-5, with a weak D call TRBD2 (6 bases). Trimming removed 2 bases from V and 5 bases from J, with 21 bases in between. The germline V gene encodes CDR1 DFQATT and CDR2 SNEGSKA (reference sequence). This CDR3 is built from 16 residues. The CDR3 nucleotides read TGCAGTGCTAGAATAGCACTAGCCGGGGCATTGGAGACCCAGTACTTC. Its translation: CSARIALAGALETQYF.

A few counts support this clonotype. This sequence joins TRBV6-1 and TRBJ2-1; TRBD2 agrees at 9 bases. The CDR3 has 15 amino acids. CDR1 is MNHNS and CDR2 is SASEGT in the germline V gene. Trimming took 2 bases from V and 5 from J; bases not matched to a gene: 4. CDR3 sequence: CASSEWVAGDNEQFF. CDR3 nucleotide sequence: TGTGCCAGCAGTGAATGGGTAGCGGGGGACAATGAGCAGTTCTTC.

V usage is TRBV25-1 and J usage is TRBJ1-1; D is unclear. CDR1 and CDR2 (germline): MGHDK, SYGVNS. Trimming left V 0 bases short and J 7 bases short, with 9 bases between. The CDR3 consists of 13 residues. The CDR3 region has the DNA TGTGCCAGCAGTGAATATATCGGGATTGAAGCTTTCTTT. Translated: CASSEYIGIEAFF.

V usage is TRBV2 and J usage is TRBJ1-5; D not resolved. V lost 8 bases, J lost 0 bases, and 8 bases lay in between. The CDR3 loop spans 13 amino acids. Germline V gene sequence: CDR1 SNHLY, CDR2 FYNNEI. The CDR3 sequence is CASLDGSNQPQHF. CDR3 in DNA: TGTGCCAGCCTCGACGGTAGCAATCAGCCCCAGCATTTT.

This rearrangement joins TRBV4-1 to TRBJ1-4; no clear D. Germline V CDR1 and CDR2: MGHRA, YSYEKL. V gave up 4 bases and J gave up 7 bases, with 16 bases separating them. The CDR3 has 15 residues. CDR3 amino acids: CASSPSLFKGEKLFF. The CDR3 nucleotides read TGCGCCAGCAGCCCCAGCCTCTTTAAGGGTGAAAAACTGTTTTTT.

This clonotype showed up many times. This sequence joins TRBV10-3 and TRBJ1-1; D ambiguous. Germline CDR1 ENHRY, CDR2 SYGVKD. CDR3 length equals 14 residues. Trimming shortened V by 0 bases and J by 1 base, and 6 bases separated the two germline ends. The CDR3 is CAISESTGNTEAFF. In nucleotides, the CDR3 is TGTGCCATCAGTGAGTCTACCGGGAACACTGAAGCTTTCTTT.

This clonotype occurred a few times. This chain connects TRBV5-1 to TRBJ2-3; TRBD1 or TRBD2 may be the D gene (5 bases each). Trimming left V 7 bases short and J 2 bases short, with 14 bases between. The CDR3 sequence is 14 residues long. The V gene's germline CDR1 is SGHRS and CDR2 YFSETQ. CDR3 residues: CASFLGELTDTQYF. For the CDR3, the DNA is TGCGCCAGCTTTCTGGGGGAACTCACAGATACGCAGTATTTT.

This clonotype has a count of ten or more. V and J are TRBV11-2 and TRBJ2-5; 7 positions match TRBD1. Germline V gives CDR1 SGHAT, CDR2 FQNNGV. The ends lost 5 bases at V and 5 bases at J; junction bases unmatched: 8. The CDR3 has 14 residues. The chain's CDR3 is CASSPDREWETQYF. DNA for the CDR3: TGTGCCAGCAGCCCAGACAGGGAATGGGAGACCCAGTACTTC.

Regarding this clonotype: The CDR3 does not close with the conserved phenylalanine or tryptophan, likely indicating a read error. The rearrangement uses TRBV20-1 and TRBJ2-7; perhaps TRBD2 as D (6 bases). The CDR3 length is 14 residues. The V gene lost 6 bases and the J gene lost 3 bases, with 18 bases spanning the gap. Germline V gives CDR1 DFQATT, CDR2 SNEGSKA (reference sequence). CDR3 bases: TGCAGTGCCAGATCGGCGGGACGGATCTACGAGCAGTACCTC. Translated: CSARSAGRIYEQYL.

This clonotype was seen at least ten times. The chain is built from TRBV27 and TRBJ2-1; tentative D call: TRBD2 (6 bases). The length of the CDR3 is 14 residues. Germline V gene lookup returns CDR1 MNHEY and CDR2 SMNVEV (reference sequence). With 6 bases removed from V and 9 bases from J, the gap between germline ends came to 18 bases. The DNA for the CDR3 is TGTGCCAGCAGCCCGGGACTCCGAGTGGGTGAGCAGTTCTTC. This codes for CASSPGLRVGEQFF.

This clonotype was detected a few times. This chain links TRBV15 with TRBJ2-2, with D perhaps matching TRBD2 (6 bases). Between the trimmed V and J ends, which lost 8 bases and 6 bases, there was a span of 10 bases. This CDR3 has 12 residues. The V gene's germline CDR1 is LNHNV and CDR2 YYDKDF (reference sequence). The CDR3 protein is CATRRAAGELFF. The CDR3, as DNA: TGTGCCACCCGGAGGGCGGCCGGGGAGCTGTTTTTT.

CDR3 protein: CASSLVGSAPSYEQYF. Here the CDR3 DNA reads TGCGCCAGCAGCTTGGTTGGGAGCGCTCCCTCCTACGAGCAGTACTTC. V gene TRBV5-1 combines with J gene TRBJ2-7; D perhaps matches TRBD2 (5 bases). Trimming took off 0 bases at V and 0 bases at J, with 13 bases between the two ends. Germline V gene lookup returns CDR1 SGHRS and CDR2 YFSETQ. This CDR3 has 16 residues.